This T cell receptor (beta chain) emerged from a study of graft-versus-host responses after intestinal transplantation. V gave up 4 bases and J gave up 1 base, with 13 bases separating them. CDR1 is MNHEY and CDR2 is SMNVEV in the germline V gene (reference sequence). CDR3 length: 16 residues. The protocol was immunoSEQ multiplex PCR, while the TCRdb copy is restricted to in-frame clones and leaves out a portion. The table includes about 12,000 clones, under 45% detected once. Labeling with CFSE marked 200,000 responder cells, which were plated with 200,000 irradiated, violet-dye-labeled stimulator cells.

This sequence originates from a human patient who received an intestinal transplant. The gene calls are TRBV27 and TRBJ2-2, with D possibly being TRBD2 (6 bases). The sample was alloreactive CD8+ T cells from a mixed lymphocyte reaction culture, taken before intestinal transplant. Subset here: CFSE-low proliferating T cells sorted from roughly six-day pre-transplant mixed lymphocyte reaction (GvH or HvG direction). This chain's CDR3 is CASSWDFLLNTGELFF. The DNA for the CDR3 is TGTGCCAGCAGTTGGGACTTCCTCCTGAACACCGGGGAGCTGTTTTTT.